A selection of T cell receptor beta chains follows, all from one sample in a study of T cells in localized non-small cell lung cancer. Measured with immunoSEQ multiplex PCR; TCRdb has only the in-frame clones, and not every one. The sample lists roughly 32,000 clones, roughly 90% occurring once. This material consisted of peripheral blood mononuclear cells, taken before any cancer treatment. The receptors originated from a woman aged 40-69 years with stage III lung adenocarcinoma. The CDR3 runs from the conserved cysteine through the conserved F or W. The D gene is left open where the match is weak. Only some rows state a clone size, as once, few, many or a class for expanded clones.

V: TRBV5-4
size: NA
D: NA
J: TRBJ2-5
CDR3: CASSARGLRGETQYF
DNA: TGTGCCAGCAGCGCCAGGGGCCTTAGGGGAGAGACCCAGTACTTC

V: TRBV19
size: medium-sized
D: TRBD1
J: TRBJ1-2
CDR3: CASKTGNYGYTF
DNA: TGTGCCAGTAAGACAGGGAACTATGGCTACACCTTC

V: TRBV7-2
size: NA
D: TRBD1
J: TRBJ2-7
CDR3: CASTRTGAPYEQYF
DNA: TGTGCCAGCACGAGGACAGGGGCCCCCTACGAGCAGTACTTC

V: TRBV11-2
size: NA
D: NA
J: TRBJ2-5
CDR3: CASSLKETQYF
DNA: TGTGCCAGCAGCTTAAAAGAGACCCAGTACTTC

V: TRBV13
size: once
D: TRBD2
J: TRBJ2-1
CDR3: CASSLSGSSYNEQFF
DNA: TGTGCCAGCAGCCTGAGCGGGAGCTCCTACAATGAGCAGTTCTTC

V: TRBV27
size: NA
D: NA
J: TRBJ1-5
CDR3: CASSSVLAGWSQPQHF
DNA: TGTGCCAGCAGCTCTGTCCTAGCGGGATGGAGTCAGCCCCAGCATTTT

V: TRBV5-1
size: NA
D: TRBD2
J: TRBJ2-7
CDR3: CASSFQRGTTTQQYF
DNA: TGCGCCAGCAGCTTTCAGCGGGGGACCACTACCCAGCAGTACTTC

V: TRBV2
size: NA
D: TRBD1
J: TRBJ2-5
CDR3: CASSAQGAGETQYF
DNA: TGTGCCAGCAGCGCACAGGGGGCGGGGGAGACCCAGTACTTC

V: TRBV4-1
size: NA
D: NA
J: TRBJ2-7
CDR3: CASSQRYVGKYEQYF
DNA: TGCGCCAGCAGCCAAAGATACGTAGGAAAGTACGAGCAGTACTTC

V: TRBV4-2
size: NA
D: TRBD2
J: TRBJ2-1
CDR3: CASSLQRGGSYNEQFF
DNA: TGTGCCAGCAGCCTCCAGCGGGGGGGGTCCTACAATGAGCAGTTCTTC

V: TRBV14
size: NA
D: NA
J: TRBJ2-7
CDR3: CASSQDSYEQYF
DNA: TGTGCCAGCAGCCAAGATTCATACGAGCAGTACTTC

V: TRBV7-6
size: NA
D: TRBD2
J: TRBJ2-7
CDR3: CASSSGPGGVASGARGQYF
DNA: TGTGCCAGCAGCTCCGGGCCCGGGGGTGTGGCTAGCGGGGCCCGTGGGCAGTACTTC

V: TRBV7-2
size: NA
D: TRBD2
J: TRBJ2-7
CDR3: CASSLSSGTSGPRPYEQYF
DNA: TGTGCCAGCAGCTTAAGTTCCGGGACTAGCGGGCCCAGGCCCTACGAGCAGTACTTC

V: TRBV29-1
size: NA
D: TRBD1
J: TRBJ2-6
CDR3: CSVAGGNTGANVLTF
DNA: TGCAGCGTTGCAGGGGGCAACACTGGGGCCAACGTCCTGACTTTC

V: TRBV9
size: NA
D: NA
J: TRBJ2-7
CDR3: CASSSGHRDEQYF
DNA: TGTGCCAGCAGCTCCGGTCACAGGGATGAGCAGTACTTC

V: TRBV10-2
size: NA
D: TRBD2
J: TRBJ2-2
CDR3: CASRGLAGERTGELFF
DNA: TGCGCCAGCAGGGGACTAGCGGGAGAGAGGACCGGGGAGCTGTTTTTT

V: TRBV19
size: NA
D: NA
J: TRBJ2-3
CDR3: CASSIYPGGLNTDTQYF
DNA: TGTGCCAGTAGTATCTACCCCGGGGGCCTCAACACAGATACGCAGTATTTT

V: TRBV29-1
size: NA
D: NA
J: TRBJ1-2
CDR3: CSVYSGYGYTF
DNA: TGCAGCGTATACTCAGGGTATGGCTACACCTTC

V: TRBV2
size: NA
D: TRBD1
J: TRBJ1-2
CDR3: CASSGIRGPSYGYTF
DNA: TGTGCCAGCAGTGGAATCAGGGGGCCCTCCTATGGCTACACCTTC

V: TRBV18
size: NA
D: NA
J: TRBJ2-7
CDR3: CASSPPSRWYEQYF
DNA: TGTGCCAGCTCACCGCCCAGTAGATGGTACGAGCAGTACTTC

V: TRBV5-1
size: NA
D: NA
J: TRBJ1-1
CDR3: CASSSLLVNTEAFF
DNA: TGCGCCAGCAGCTCCTTACTAGTGAACACTGAAGCTTTCTTT

V: TRBV4-1
size: NA
D: NA
J: TRBJ2-7
CDR3: CASSRVEGSSYEQYF
DNA: TGCGCCAGCAGCCGCGTCGAGGGGAGCTCCTACGAGCAGTACTTC

V: TRBV5-1
size: NA
D: NA
J: TRBJ2-5
CDR3: CASSPWARTRQETQYF
DNA: TGCGCCAGCAGTCCGTGGGCGCGGACCCGGCAAGAGACCCAGTACTTC

V: TRBV11-2
size: NA
D: NA
J: TRBJ2-3
CDR3: CASSWAGESSTDTQYF
DNA: TGTGCCAGCAGCTGGGCCGGGGAGTCAAGCACAGATACGCAGTATTTT

V: TRBV5-5
size: once
D: NA
J: TRBJ2-7
CDR3: CASSLWAYEQYF
DNA: TGTGCCAGCAGCTTGTGGGCGTACGAGCAGTACTTC

V: TRBV18
size: NA
D: TRBD1
J: TRBJ1-3
CDR3: CASSPGQIIFSGNTIYF
DNA: TGTGCCAGCTCCCCGGGACAGATCATCTTCTCTGGAAACACCATATATTTT

V: TRBV15
size: NA
D: NA
J: TRBJ1-1
CDR3: CATSSNMNTEAFF
DNA: TGTGCCACCAGCAGTAACATGAACACTGAAGCTTTCTTT

V: TRBV15
size: NA
D: NA
J: TRBJ1-4
CDR3: CATSREDSNEKLFF
DNA: TGTGCCACCAGCAGGGAGGACAGTAATGAAAAACTGTTTTTT

V: TRBV4-2
size: NA
D: NA
J: TRBJ1-6
CDR3: CASSRVRQDEGLPLHF
DNA: TGTGCCAGCAGCCGCGTGAGACAGGATGAGGGGTTACCCCTCCACTTT

V: TRBV6-6
size: NA
D: NA
J: TRBJ2-3
CDR3: CASSYSSGPIDTQYF
DNA: TGTGCCAGCAGTTACTCATCGGGGCCCATAGATACGCAGTATTTT

V: TRBV30
size: NA
D: NA
J: TRBJ2-2
CDR3: CAWSRGLESNTGELFF
DNA: TGTGCCTGGAGCCGAGGACTGGAGTCGAACACCGGGGAGCTGTTTTTT

V: TRBV23-1
size: NA
D: NA
J: TRBJ1-1
CDR3: CASSQSRFAALIGGTEAFF
DNA: TGCGCCAGCAGTCAATCGCGTTTCGCAGCCCTAATCGGGGGCACTGAAGCTTTCTTT

V: TRBV5-8
size: NA
D: NA
J: TRBJ1-6
CDR3: CASSLGRGGNSPLHF
DNA: TGTGCCAGCAGCTTGGGCAGGGGTGGTAATTCACCCCTCCACTTT

V: TRBV29-1
size: NA
D: NA
J: TRBJ2-2
CDR3: CSVLSAGNTGELFF
DNA: TGCAGCGTCCTCTCGGCGGGAAACACCGGGGAGCTGTTTTTT

V: TRBV11-2
size: few
D: NA
J: TRBJ1-6
CDR3: CASSLIGPNSPLHF
DNA: TGTGCCAGCAGCTTAATAGGACCCAATTCACCCCTCCACTTT

V: TRBV6-1
size: NA
D: NA
J: TRBJ1-5
CDR3: CASSERGAGNQPQHF
DNA: TGTGCCAGCAGTGAGAGGGGCGCGGGCAATCAGCCCCAGCATTTT

V: TRBV7-2
size: NA
D: TRBD1
J: TRBJ1-2
CDR3: CASSETGLNYGYTF
DNA: TGTGCCAGCAGCGAGACAGGGCTTAACTATGGCTACACCTTC

V: TRBV18
size: NA
D: TRBD1
J: TRBJ1-2
CDR3: CASSRDGTGGGYTF
DNA: TGTGCCAGCTCAAGAGATGGGACAGGGGGAGGCTACACCTTC

V: TRBV6-5
size: once
D: NA
J: TRBJ1-2
CDR3: CASSIPPGIGYTF
DNA: TGTGCCAGCAGTATCCCCCCAGGGATTGGCTACACCTTC

V: TRBV6-5
size: few
D: NA
J: TRBJ2-7
CDR3: CASSYERRAYEQYF
DNA: TGTGCCAGCAGTTACGAGCGGCGGGCCTACGAGCAGTACTTC

V: TRBV27
size: few
D: TRBD1
J: TRBJ2-5
CDR3: CASGWTGEETQYF
DNA: TGTGCCAGCGGATGGACAGGGGAAGAGACCCAGTACTTC

V: TRBV6-6
size: NA
D: NA
J: TRBJ1-2
CDR3: CASSTPQWGYTF
DNA: TGTGCCAGCAGTACCCCCCAGTGGGGCTACACCTTC

V: TRBV5-8
size: NA
D: TRBD2
J: TRBJ2-3
CDR3: CASSSRGGRTDTQYF
DNA: TGTGCCAGCAGCTCCCGGGGGGGCCGGACAGATACGCAGTATTTT

V: TRBV14
size: few
D: NA
J: TRBJ1-2
CDR3: CASSPGLYGYTF
DNA: TGTGCCAGCAGCCCCGGGTTATATGGCTACACCTTC

V: TRBV16
size: NA
D: TRBD1
J: TRBJ2-1
CDR3: CASSQGTGYYNEQFF
DNA: TGTGCCAGCAGCCAAGGGACAGGGTACTACAATGAGCAGTTCTTC

V: TRBV28
size: NA
D: NA
J: TRBJ2-1
CDR3: CASTTTSTNEQFF
DNA: TGTGCCAGCACCACTACGAGTACGAATGAGCAGTTCTTC

V: TRBV30
size: NA
D: NA
J: TRBJ1-1
CDR3: CAWRWIRQVEAFF
DNA: TGTGCCTGGCGTTGGATAAGACAGGTTGAAGCTTTCTTT

V: TRBV4-3
size: NA
D: NA
J: TRBJ2-2
CDR3: CASSPRGADTGELFF
DNA: TGCGCCAGCAGCCCTAGGGGGGCTGACACCGGGGAGCTGTTTTTT

V: TRBV2
size: NA
D: NA
J: TRBJ2-7
CDR3: CASSTGRIAYEQYF
DNA: TGTGCCAGCAGTACAGGGCGGATCGCCTACGAGCAGTACTTC

V: TRBV9
size: NA
D: NA
J: TRBJ2-2
CDR3: CASSVGWEAGELFF
DNA: TGTGCCAGCAGCGTAGGGTGGGAGGCCGGGGAGCTGTTTTTT

V: TRBV6-5
size: NA
D: TRBD2
J: TRBJ2-5
CDR3: CATSASAGGPETQYF
DNA: TGTGCCACCTCTGCTAGCGCGGGGGGGCCCGAGACCCAGTACTTC

V: TRBV2
size: NA
D: NA
J: TRBJ2-7
CDR3: CASSRTAAYEQYF
DNA: TGTGCCAGCAGTCGGACAGCGGCCTACGAGCAGTACTTC

V: TRBV7-3
size: NA
D: NA
J: TRBJ2-1
CDR3: CASSLLSGYNEQFF
DNA: TGTGCCAGCAGCTTACTTTCGGGGTACAATGAGCAGTTCTTC

V: TRBV14
size: NA
D: TRBD1
J: TRBJ1-4
CDR3: CASSQDQGDVSLTNEKLFF
DNA: TGTGCCAGCAGCCAAGATCAGGGGGATGTCTCTCTAACTAATGAAAAACTGTTTTTT

V: TRBV6-6
size: NA
D: NA
J: TRBJ1-3
CDR3: CASSYPDGNTIYF
DNA: TGTGCCAGCAGTTACCCGGATGGAAACACCATATATTTT

V: TRBV2
size: NA
D: NA
J: TRBJ2-7
CDR3: CASRVTVYEQYF
DNA: TGTGCCAGCAGGGTCACAGTATACGAGCAGTACTTC